This T cell receptor (beta chain) was identified in a study of shared clonotypes between healthy human individuals. Trimming stripped 5 bases from V and 6 bases from J, with 17 bases between. CDR3 length: 14 residues. Germline V gene lookup returns CDR1 SGHTA and CDR2 FQGTGA. The repertoire was sequenced with immunoSEQ multiplex PCR; TCRdb's copy has only in-frame clones and lacks some. The table has 600,000 to 750,000 clones, about 90% seen once. This TCR was recovered from a man aged 18 to 35 in good health. Some clones in this sample may be carry-over from other donors' samples. The specimen sequenced was memory CD8+ T cells from PBMCs. Subset noted: CD45RO+ cells pooled with CCR7-negative TemRA cells. The chain recombines TRBV7-3 with TRBJ2-7; D perhaps matches TRBD2 (6 bases). CDR3: CASSPSGGISEQYF. CDR3 nucleotides: TGTGCCAGCAGCCCCTCGGGCGGGATAAGCGAGCAGTACTTC.